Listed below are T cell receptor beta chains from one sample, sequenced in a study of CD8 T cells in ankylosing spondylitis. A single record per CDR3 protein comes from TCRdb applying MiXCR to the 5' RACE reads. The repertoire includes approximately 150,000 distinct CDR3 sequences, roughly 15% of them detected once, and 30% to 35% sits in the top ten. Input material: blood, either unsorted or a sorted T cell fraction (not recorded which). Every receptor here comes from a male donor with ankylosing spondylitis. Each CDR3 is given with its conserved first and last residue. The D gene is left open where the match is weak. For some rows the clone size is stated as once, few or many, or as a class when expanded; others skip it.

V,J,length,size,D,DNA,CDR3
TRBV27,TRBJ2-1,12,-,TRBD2,TGTGCCAGCACCTCGGGGGGGCGTGAGCAGTTCTTC,CASTSGGREQFF
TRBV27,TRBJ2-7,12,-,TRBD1,TGTGCCAGCAAGACAGGGGGCGGCGAGCAGTACTTC,CASKTGGGEQYF
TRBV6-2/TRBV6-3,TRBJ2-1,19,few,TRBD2,TGTGCCAGCAGTTACGGGGGGGTGGGTCGTGGAGGCTCCTACAATGAGCAGTTCTTC,CASSYGGVGRGGSYNEQFF
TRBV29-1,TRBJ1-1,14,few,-,TGCAGCGTTGAGGGGGGAAGCGCGAACACTGAAGCTTTCTTT,CSVEGGSANTEAFF
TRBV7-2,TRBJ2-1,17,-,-,TGTGCCAGCAGCTTCCGCCCTGCGCTGGGGCCCTACAATGAGCAGTTCTTC,CASSFRPALGPYNEQFF
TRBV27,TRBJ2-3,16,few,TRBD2,TGTGCCAGCAGTCCGTCGACTAGCGGGAGTTCGGATACGCAGTATTTT,CASSPSTSGSSDTQYF
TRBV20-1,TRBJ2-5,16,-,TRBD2,TGCAGTGCTGGTGGGGACCAGCGGGAGTATCGAGAGACCCAGTACTTC,CSAGGDQREYRETQYF
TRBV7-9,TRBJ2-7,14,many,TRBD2,TGTGCCAGCAGCTCGGGACTAGCGTCTGGAGAGCAGTACTTC,CASSSGLASGEQYF
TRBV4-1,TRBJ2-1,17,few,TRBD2,TGCGCCAGCAGCCACCATCCACCTAGCGGGCTATTAAATGAGCAGTTCTTC,CASSHHPPSGLLNEQFF
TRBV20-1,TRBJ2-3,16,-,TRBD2,TGCAGTGCTCCAAACCCCGCGGGAGGCGAGGCAGATACGCAGTATTTT,CSAPNPAGGEADTQYF
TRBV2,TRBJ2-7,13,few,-,TGTGCCAGCAGGGTATCGGGTTACTACGAGCAGTACTTC,CASRVSGYYEQYF
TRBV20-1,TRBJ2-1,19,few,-,TGCAGTGCTAGACCGGGAGTCGGCCTTCTCCCCGTATTCTCCAATGAGCAGTTCTTC,CSARPGVGLLPVFSNEQFF
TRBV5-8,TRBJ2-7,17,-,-,TGTGCCAGCAGCATTGGGCCCCCCGCGTGCGGGATTGGCGAGCAGTACTTC,CASSIGPPACGIGEQYF
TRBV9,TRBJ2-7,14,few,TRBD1,TGTGCCAGCAGCGAGGGGGCAGGAAACTACGAGCAGTACTTC,CASSEGAGNYEQYF
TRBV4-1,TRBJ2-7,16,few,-,TGCGCCAGCAGCCAAGGCCACGGGGGCGCGGTTGCCGAGCAGTACTTC,CASSQGHGGAVAEQYF
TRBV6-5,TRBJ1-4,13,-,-,TGTGCCAGCAGTTACCGAGTGGCTGAAAAACTGTTTTTT,CASSYRVAEKLFF
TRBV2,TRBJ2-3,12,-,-,TGTGCCAGCCAGGCTAGCACAGATACGCAGTATTTT,CASQASTDTQYF
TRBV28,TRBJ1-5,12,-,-,TGTGCCAGCAGCAACGGTGGGCAGCCCCAGCATTTT,CASSNGGQPQHF
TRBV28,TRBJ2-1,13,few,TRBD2,TGTGCCAGCAGTATACTAGCGGGTAATGAGCAGTTCTTC,CASSILAGNEQFF
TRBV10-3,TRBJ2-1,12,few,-,TGTGCCATCGCAACTGGGACCAATGAGCAGTTCTTC,CAIATGTNEQFF
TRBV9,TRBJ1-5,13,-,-,TGTGCCAGCAGCGTAGGCTCGAATCAGCCCCAGCATTTT,CASSVGSNQPQHF
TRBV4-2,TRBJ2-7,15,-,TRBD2,TGTGCCAGCAGCCAGGGGGCGGGAGGGACCTACGAGCAGTACTTC,CASSQGAGGTYEQYF
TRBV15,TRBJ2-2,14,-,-,TGTGCCACCAGCCCCTTAAGAAACACCGGGGAGCTGTTTTTT,CATSPLRNTGELFF
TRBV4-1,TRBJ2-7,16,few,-,TGCGCCAGCAGCCAAGAAAGGCGGGCAGGGAACTACGAGCAGTACTTC,CASSQERRAGNYEQYF
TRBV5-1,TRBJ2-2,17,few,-,TGCGCCAGCAGCTTGGGGGTGGGACGCTCGAACACCGGGGAGCTGTTTTTT,CASSLGVGRSNTGELFF
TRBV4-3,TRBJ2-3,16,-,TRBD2,TGCGCCAGCAGCCAAGAGGGGGGGGGAAGCACAGATACGCAGTATTTT,CASSQEGGGSTDTQYF
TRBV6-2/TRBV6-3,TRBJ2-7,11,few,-,TGTGCCAGCAGTTACGGGCGCGAGCAGTACTTC,CASSYGREQYF
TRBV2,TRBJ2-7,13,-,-,TGTGCCAGCAGCTTCCCCAGCTCCTACGAGCAGTACTTC,CASSFPSSYEQYF
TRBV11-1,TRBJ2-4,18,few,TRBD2,TGTGCCAGCAGCCGTACTAGCGACCTAAGGGAAGCCAAAAACATTCAGTACTTC,CASSRTSDLREAKNIQYF
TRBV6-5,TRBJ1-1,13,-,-,TGTGCCAGCAGTTTTTCCGTGAACACTGAAGCTTTCTTT,CASSFSVNTEAFF
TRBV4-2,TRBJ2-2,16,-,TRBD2,TGTGCCAGCAGCTTACCTAGCGGGAGTCACACCGGGGAGCTGTTTTTT,CASSLPSGSHTGELFF
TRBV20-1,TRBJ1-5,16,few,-,TGCAGTGCTAGAGATCGGGGGAGAAATAGCAATCAGCCCCAGCATTTT,CSARDRGRNSNQPQHF
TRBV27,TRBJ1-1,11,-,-,TGTGCCACCTGGGAGGGCACTGAAGCTTTCTTT,CATWEGTEAFF
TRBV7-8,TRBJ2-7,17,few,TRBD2,TGTGCCAGCAGCTTAGGGGGACTAGCGAGAAGATCAGATGAGCAGTACTTC,CASSLGGLARRSDEQYF
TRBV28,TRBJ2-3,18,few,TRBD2,TGTGCCAGCAGTTTTTGGGGACTAGCGGGAGGGGGCACAGATACGCAGTATTTT,CASSFWGLAGGGTDTQYF
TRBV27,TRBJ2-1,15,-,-,TGTGCCAGCAGCCCTCCAGGGACCCACGCGGATGAGCAGTTCTTC,CASSPPGTHADEQFF
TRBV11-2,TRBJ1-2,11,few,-,TGTGCCAGCGGAGATCACTATGGCTACACCTTC,CASGDHYGYTF
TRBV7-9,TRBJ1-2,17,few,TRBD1,TGTGCCAGCAGCTTGGGTGACAGGGGCTTGGGGAACTATGGCTACACCTTC,CASSLGDRGLGNYGYTF
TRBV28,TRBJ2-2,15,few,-,TGTGCCAGCAGTTTTTCCCGTACAAACACCGGGGAGCTGTTTTTT,CASSFSRTNTGELFF
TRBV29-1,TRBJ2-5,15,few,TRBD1,TGCAGCCTTCGGGGCGGGACAGGGGTACGAGAGACCCAGTACTTC,CSLRGGTGVRETQYF
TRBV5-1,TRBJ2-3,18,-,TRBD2,TGCGCCAGCAGCCACATGATAGCGGGAGAATGGGCCACAGATACGCAGTATTTT,CASSHMIAGEWATDTQYF
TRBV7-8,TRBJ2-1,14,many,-,TGTGCCAGCAGCTCTACAAGCTCCTACAATGAGCAGTTCTTC,CASSSTSSYNEQFF
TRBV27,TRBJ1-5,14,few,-,TGTGCCAGCAGTTTATTCCGGGGTGGTCAGCCCCAGCATTTT,CASSLFRGGQPQHF
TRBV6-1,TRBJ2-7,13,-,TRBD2,TGTGCCAGCAGCGTGGCGGGAGCGGTCGAGCAGTACTTC,CASSVAGAVEQYF
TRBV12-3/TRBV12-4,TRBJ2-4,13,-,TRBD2,TGTGCCAGCAGTCTCCGGGACTACAACATTCAGTACTTC,CASSLRDYNIQYF
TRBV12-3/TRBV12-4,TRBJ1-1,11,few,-,TGTGCCAGCAGTTTAACAGGGGAAGCTTTCTTT,CASSLTGEAFF
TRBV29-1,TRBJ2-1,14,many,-,TGCAGCGTTGAGGTCCTTGGGGGGCAGGGTGAGCAGTTCTTC,CSVEVLGGQGEQFF
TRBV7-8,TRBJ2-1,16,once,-,TGTGCCAGCAGCTTAGAAGGCCTGACTAGTTACAATGAGCAGTTCTTC,CASSLEGLTSYNEQFF
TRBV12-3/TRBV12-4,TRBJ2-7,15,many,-,TGTGCCAGCAGTTTCGGGGACGGGGTGCCCTACGAGCAGTACTTC,CASSFGDGVPYEQYF
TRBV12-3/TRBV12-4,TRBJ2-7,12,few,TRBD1,TGTGCCAGCAGTGAACAGGGGTCCGAGCAGTACTTC,CASSEQGSEQYF
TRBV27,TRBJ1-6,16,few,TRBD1,TGTGCCAGCAGTTTATCAAACAGGGGGCTGGATTCACCCCTCCACTTT,CASSLSNRGLDSPLHF
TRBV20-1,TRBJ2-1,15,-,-,TGCAGTGCCGGAGGACCGATCACACCCTACAATGAGCAGTTCTTC,CSAGGPITPYNEQFF
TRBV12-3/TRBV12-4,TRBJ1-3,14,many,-,TGTGCCAGCAGCCTTGACAACTCTGGAAACACCATATATTTT,CASSLDNSGNTIYF
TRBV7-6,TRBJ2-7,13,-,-,TGTGCCAGCAGCCCCGTGAATGGGGGAGAGCAGTACTTC,CASSPVNGGEQYF
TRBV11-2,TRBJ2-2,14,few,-,TGTGCCAGCAGCCCGGGATGGAACACCGGGGAGCTGTTTTTT,CASSPGWNTGELFF